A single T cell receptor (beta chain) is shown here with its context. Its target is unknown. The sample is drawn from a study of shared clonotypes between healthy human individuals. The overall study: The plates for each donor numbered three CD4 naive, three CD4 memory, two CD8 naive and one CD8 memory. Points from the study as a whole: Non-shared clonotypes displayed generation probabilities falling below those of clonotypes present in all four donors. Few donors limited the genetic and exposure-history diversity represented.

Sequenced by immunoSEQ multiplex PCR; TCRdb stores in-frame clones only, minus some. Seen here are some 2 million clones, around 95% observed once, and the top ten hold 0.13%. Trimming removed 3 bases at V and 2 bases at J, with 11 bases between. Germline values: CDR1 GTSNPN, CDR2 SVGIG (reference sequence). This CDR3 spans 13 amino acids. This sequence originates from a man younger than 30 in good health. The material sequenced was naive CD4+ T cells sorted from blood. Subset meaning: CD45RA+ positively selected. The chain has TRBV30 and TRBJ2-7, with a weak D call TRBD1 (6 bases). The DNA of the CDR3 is TGTGCCTGGAGAGGGACACCGACCTACGAGCAGTACTTC. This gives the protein CAWRGTPTYEQYF.